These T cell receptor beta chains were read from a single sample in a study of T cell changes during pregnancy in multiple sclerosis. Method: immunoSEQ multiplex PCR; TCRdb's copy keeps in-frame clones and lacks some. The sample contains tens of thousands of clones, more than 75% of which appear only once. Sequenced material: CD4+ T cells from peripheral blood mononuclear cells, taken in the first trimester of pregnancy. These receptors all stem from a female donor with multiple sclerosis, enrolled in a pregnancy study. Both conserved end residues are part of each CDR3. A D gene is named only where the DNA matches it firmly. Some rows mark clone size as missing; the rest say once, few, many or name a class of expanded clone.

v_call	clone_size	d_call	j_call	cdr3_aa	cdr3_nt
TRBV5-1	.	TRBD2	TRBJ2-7	CASSSGASGSYEQYF	TGCGCCAGCAGCTCAGGGGCTAGCGGGAGCTACGAGCAGTACTTC
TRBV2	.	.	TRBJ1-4	CASLIRGLNEKLFF	TGTGCCAGCCTCATCCGGGGTCTTAATGAAAAACTGTTTTTT
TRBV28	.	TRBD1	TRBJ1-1	CASSSRSVGQGYTEAFF	TGTGCCAGCAGTTCAAGATCCGTCGGACAGGGATACACTGAAGCTTTCTTT
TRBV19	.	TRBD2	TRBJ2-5	CASSIAMTSGLSGWETQYF	TGTGCCAGTAGTATAGCGATGACTAGCGGCCTCTCCGGTTGGGAGACCCAGTACTTC
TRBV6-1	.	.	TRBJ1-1	CASRQVMNTEAFF	TGTGCCAGCAGACAGGTGATGAACACTGAAGCTTTCTTT
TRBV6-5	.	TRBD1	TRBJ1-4	CASSLDRGRPNEKLFF	TGTGCCAGCAGTTTGGACAGGGGGCGTCCTAATGAAAAACTGTTTTTT
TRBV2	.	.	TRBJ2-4	CASSDSGLVKNIQYF	TGTGCCAGCAGTGACAGCGGACTCGTTAAAAACATTCAGTACTTC
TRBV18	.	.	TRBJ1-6	CASSPRRGGNSPLHF	TGTGCCAGCTCACCACGACGGGGAGGTAATTCACCCCTCCACTTT
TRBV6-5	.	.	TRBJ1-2	CASSWRRELKGGYTF	TGTGCCAGCAGTTGGCGCAGGGAACTAAAAGGTGGCTACACCTTC
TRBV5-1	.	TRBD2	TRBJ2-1	CASSLAPGWGGRAYNEQFF	TGCGCCAGCAGCTTGGCCCCCGGTTGGGGCGGGAGGGCCTACAATGAGCAGTTCTTC
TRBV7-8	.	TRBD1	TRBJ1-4	CASSLDGTGDEKLFF	TGTGCCAGCAGCTTAGACGGGACAGGGGATGAAAAACTGTTTTTT
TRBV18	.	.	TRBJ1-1	CASSPTGGSTEAFF	TGTGCCAGCTCCCCCACGGGAGGGAGCACTGAAGCTTTCTTT
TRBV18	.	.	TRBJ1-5	CASSESGSNQPQHF	TGTGCCAGCTCAGAAAGCGGGAGCAATCAGCCCCAGCATTTT
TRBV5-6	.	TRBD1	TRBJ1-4	CASSSYRTGTTTNEKLFF	TGTGCCAGCAGCTCCTACAGGACAGGGACCACAACTAATGAAAAACTGTTTTTT
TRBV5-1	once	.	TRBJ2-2	CASSSDRGTGELFF	TGCGCCAGCAGCTCGGACAGAGGCACCGGGGAGCTGTTTTTT
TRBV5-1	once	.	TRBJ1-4	CASSFGRGNEKLFF	TGCGCCAGCAGCTTCGGACGCGGGAATGAAAAACTGTTTTTT
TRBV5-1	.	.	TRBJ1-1	CASSAGPGTPDLNTEAFF	TGCGCCAGCAGCGCTGGGCCAGGGACACCTGATTTGAACACTGAAGCTTTCTTT
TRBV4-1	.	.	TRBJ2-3	CASSQSLARGTDTQYF	TGCGCCAGCAGCCAATCCCTAGCCCGAGGCACAGATACGCAGTATTTT
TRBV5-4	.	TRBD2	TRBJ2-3	CASTSSGRGGTDTQYF	TGTGCCAGCACCAGTAGCGGGAGAGGCGGCACAGATACGCAGTATTTT
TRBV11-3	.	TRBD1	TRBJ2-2	CASSPGTARTGELFF	TGTGCCAGCAGCCCAGGGACAGCCCGCACCGGGGAGCTGTTTTTT
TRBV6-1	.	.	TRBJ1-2	CASSEGRDTGYTF	TGTGCCAGCAGTGAAGGTAGAGACACAGGCTACACCTTC
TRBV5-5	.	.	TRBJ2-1	CASSRGTANNEQFF	TGTGCCAGCAGTCGGGGGACAGCAAACAATGAGCAGTTCTTC
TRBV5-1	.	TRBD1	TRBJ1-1	CASSMDRGYVTEAFF	TGCGCCAGCAGCATGGACAGGGGTTATGTCACTGAAGCTTTCTTT
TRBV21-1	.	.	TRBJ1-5	CASTCGAVSNQPQHF	TGTGCCAGCACTTGTGGGGCGGTAAGCAATCAGCCCCAGCATTTT
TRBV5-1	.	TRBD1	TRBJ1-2	CASSPTGGLGPSGYTF	TGCGCCAGCAGCCCAACAGGGGGCCTGGGGCCTAGCGGCTACACCTTC
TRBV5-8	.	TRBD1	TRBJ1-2	CASSLAGTGGRINYGYTF	TGTGCCAGCAGCTTGGCCGGGACAGGGGGCCGAATTAACTATGGCTACACCTTC
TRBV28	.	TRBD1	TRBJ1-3	CASKTQGASGNTIYF	TGTGCCAGCAAGACACAGGGGGCTTCTGGAAACACCATATATTTT
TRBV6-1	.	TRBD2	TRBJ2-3	CASSEGLAGLTDTQYF	TGTGCCAGCAGTGAAGGACTAGCGGGGCTCACAGATACGCAGTATTTT
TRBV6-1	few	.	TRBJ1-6	CASSMWDSPLHF	TGTGCCAGCAGTATGTGGGACTCCCCCCTCCACTTT
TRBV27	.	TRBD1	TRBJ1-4	CASSIRDRGEKLFF	TGTGCCAGCAGCATCCGGGACAGGGGTGAAAAACTGTTTTTT
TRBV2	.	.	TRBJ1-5	CASSPGGSNQPQHF	TGTGCCAGCAGCCCCGGGGGATCCAATCAGCCCCAGCATTTT
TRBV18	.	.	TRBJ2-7	CASSPRRGYEQYF	TGTGCCAGCTCTCCCCGGAGGGGTTACGAGCAGTACTTC
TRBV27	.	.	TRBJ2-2	CASSFLKQTTGPTGELFF	TGTGCCAGCAGTTTTTTAAAACAGACCACCGGCCCGACCGGGGAGCTGTTTTTT